The clone carrying this TCR beta chain was seen a handful of times. V was shortened by 5 bases and J by 12 bases, with 11 bases between the two germline ends. Germline CDR1 is MNHEY and CDR2 is SVGAGI. The CDR3 contains 12 residues. The sample is drawn from a study of T cell responses to AZD1222 COVID-19 vaccine. Clones were sequenced by immunoSEQ multiplex PCR, and TCRdb holds only the in-frame ones, with some missing. The data show fewer than 70,000 clones, about 74% seen once. The sequenced sample was peripheral blood, obtained 28 days after the second AZD1222 dose. The sequence derives from an adult who received the AZD1222 COVID-19 vaccine. V usage is TRBV6-5 and J usage is TRBJ1-6, with TRBD1 as a possible D gene (6 bases). The CDR3 reads CASSQQGGPLHF. DNA of the CDR3: TGTGCCAGCAGTCAACAGGGAGGACCCCTCCACTTT.